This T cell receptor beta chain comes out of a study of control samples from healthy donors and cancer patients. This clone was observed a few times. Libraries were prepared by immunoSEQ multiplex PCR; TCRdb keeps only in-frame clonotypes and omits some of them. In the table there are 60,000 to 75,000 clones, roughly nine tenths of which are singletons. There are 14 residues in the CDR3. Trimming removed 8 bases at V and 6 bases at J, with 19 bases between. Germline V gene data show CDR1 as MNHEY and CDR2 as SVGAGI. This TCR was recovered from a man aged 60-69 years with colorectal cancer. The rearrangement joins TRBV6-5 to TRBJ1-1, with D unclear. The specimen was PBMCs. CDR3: CASAPRPGGPEAFF. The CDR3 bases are TGTGCCAGCGCTCCCCGCCCCGGCGGCCCTGAAGCTTTCTTT.